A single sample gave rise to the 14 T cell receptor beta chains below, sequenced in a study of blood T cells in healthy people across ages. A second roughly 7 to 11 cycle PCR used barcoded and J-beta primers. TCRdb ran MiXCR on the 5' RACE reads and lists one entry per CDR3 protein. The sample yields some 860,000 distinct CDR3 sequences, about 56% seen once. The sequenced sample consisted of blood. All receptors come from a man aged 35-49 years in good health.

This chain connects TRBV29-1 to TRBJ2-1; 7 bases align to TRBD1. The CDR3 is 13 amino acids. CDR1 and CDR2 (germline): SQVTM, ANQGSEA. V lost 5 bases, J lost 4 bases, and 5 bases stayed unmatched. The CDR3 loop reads CSVPRGQYNEQFF. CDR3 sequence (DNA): TGCAGCGTTCCCAGGGGACAGTACAATGAGCAGTTCTTC.

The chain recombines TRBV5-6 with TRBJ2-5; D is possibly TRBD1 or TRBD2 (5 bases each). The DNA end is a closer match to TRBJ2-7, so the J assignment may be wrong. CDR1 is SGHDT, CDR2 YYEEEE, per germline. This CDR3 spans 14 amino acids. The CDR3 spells CASSYRDGIYEQYF. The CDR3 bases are TGTGCCAGCAGCTACCGGGACGGGATATACGAGCAGTACTTC.

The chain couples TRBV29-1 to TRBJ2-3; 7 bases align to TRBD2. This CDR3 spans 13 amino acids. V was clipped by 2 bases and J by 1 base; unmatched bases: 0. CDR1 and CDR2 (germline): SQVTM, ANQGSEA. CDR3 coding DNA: TGCAGCGTTGAAACTAGCGGCACAGATACGCAGTATTTT. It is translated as CSVETSGTDTQYF.

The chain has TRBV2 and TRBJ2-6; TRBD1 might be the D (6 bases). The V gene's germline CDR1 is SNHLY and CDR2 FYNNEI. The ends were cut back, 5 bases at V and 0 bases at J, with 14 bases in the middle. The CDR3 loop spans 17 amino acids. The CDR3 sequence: CASSSDSGGSGANVLTF. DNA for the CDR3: TGTGCCAGCAGTTCGGACAGTGGGGGCTCTGGGGCCAACGTCCTGACTTTC. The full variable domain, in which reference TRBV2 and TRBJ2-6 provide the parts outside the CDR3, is EPEVTQTPSHQVTQMGQEVILRCVPISNHLYFYWYRQILGQKVEFLVSFYNNEISEKSEIFDDQFSVERPDGSNFTLKIRSTKLEDSAMYFCASSSDSGGSGANVLTFGAGSRLTVL.

In nucleotides, the CDR3 is TGTGCCAGCAGTCCTCCCTCCCCGACAGCTTACGAGCAGTACTTC. Protein: CASSPPSPTAYEQYF. The chain links TRBV28 to TRBJ2-5; possible D gene TRBD1, 5 bases. The J call is doubtful: the DNA matches TRBJ2-7 better. Per germline, CDR1 MDHEN and CDR2 SYDVKM. The CDR3 consists of 15 residues.

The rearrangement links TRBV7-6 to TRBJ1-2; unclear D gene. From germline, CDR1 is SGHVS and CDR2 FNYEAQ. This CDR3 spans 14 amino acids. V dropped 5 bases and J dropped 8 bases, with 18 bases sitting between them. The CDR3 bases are TGTGCCAGCAGCAAGCCGACCCTACCGGGCGGCTACACCTTC. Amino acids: CASSKPTLPGGYTF.

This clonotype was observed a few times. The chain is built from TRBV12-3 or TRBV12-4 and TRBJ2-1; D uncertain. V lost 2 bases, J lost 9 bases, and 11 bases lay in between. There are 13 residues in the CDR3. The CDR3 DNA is TGTGCCAGCAGTTTAAGGCCGCCGGGTGAGCAGTTCTTC. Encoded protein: CASSLRPPGEQFF.

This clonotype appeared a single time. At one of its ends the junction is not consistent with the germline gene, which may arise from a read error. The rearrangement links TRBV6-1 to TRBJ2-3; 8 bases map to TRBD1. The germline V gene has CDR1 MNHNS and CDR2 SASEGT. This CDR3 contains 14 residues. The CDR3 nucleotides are TGTGCCGGCAGTGAAGGGACAGGTCGGGATACGCAGTATTTT. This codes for CAGSEGTGRDTQYF.

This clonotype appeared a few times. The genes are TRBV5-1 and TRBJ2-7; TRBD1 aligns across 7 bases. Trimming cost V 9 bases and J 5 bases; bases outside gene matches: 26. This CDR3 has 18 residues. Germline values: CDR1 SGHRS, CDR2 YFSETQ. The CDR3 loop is CANTKTFTGTALIHEQYF. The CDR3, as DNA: TGCGCCAACACGAAAACCTTCACGGGGACAGCTTTGATTCACGAGCAGTACTTC.

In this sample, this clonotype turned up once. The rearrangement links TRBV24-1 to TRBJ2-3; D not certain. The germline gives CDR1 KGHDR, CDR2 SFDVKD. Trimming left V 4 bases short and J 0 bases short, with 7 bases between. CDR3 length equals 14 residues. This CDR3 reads CATSDPTSTDTQYF. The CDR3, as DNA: TGTGCCACCAGTGACCCGACTAGCACAGATACGCAGTATTTT.

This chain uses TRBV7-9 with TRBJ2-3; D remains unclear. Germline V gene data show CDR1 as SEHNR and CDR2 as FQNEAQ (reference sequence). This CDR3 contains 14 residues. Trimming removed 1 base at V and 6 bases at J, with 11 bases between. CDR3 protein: CASSLESREDTQYF. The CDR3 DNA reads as TGTGCCAGCAGCTTAGAGTCCCGAGAGGATACGCAGTATTTT.

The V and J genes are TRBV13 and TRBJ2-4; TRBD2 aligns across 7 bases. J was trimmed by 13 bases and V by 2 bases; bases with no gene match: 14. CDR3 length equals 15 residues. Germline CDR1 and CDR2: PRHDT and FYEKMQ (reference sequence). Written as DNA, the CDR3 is TGTGCCAGCAGCTTAAGGACGGGAGGCCTCTACAAGCAGTACTTC. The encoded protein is CASSLRTGGLYKQYF.

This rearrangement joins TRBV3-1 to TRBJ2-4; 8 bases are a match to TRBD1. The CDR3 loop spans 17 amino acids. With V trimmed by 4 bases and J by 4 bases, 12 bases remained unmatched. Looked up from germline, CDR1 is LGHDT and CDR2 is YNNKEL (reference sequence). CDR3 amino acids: CASSPGTGSVTKNIQYF. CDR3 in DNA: TGTGCCAGCAGCCCTGGGACAGGTTCTGTTACGAAAAACATTCAGTACTTC.

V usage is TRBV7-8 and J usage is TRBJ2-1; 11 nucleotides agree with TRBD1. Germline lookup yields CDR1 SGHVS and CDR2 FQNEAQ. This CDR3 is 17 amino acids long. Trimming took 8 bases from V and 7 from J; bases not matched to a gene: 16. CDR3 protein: CASREGQGAGKENEQFF. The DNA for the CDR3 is TGTGCCAGCCGAGAAGGACAGGGGGCAGGGAAAGAGAATGAGCAGTTCTTC.